This T cell receptor beta chain originates from a study of CD8+CD57+ T cells in acquired aplastic anemia (dated by TCRdb to the late 2010s). Describing the broader study: A mean of approximately 3 ug of DNA, ranging from about 0.19 to 30 ug, was extracted from sorted CD4+ and CD8+ cells. CD8+CD57+ expansion was defined as a frequency above the mean frequency observed in healthy subjects. What the study reported, not specific to this receptor: Although twenty-nine CD8+ CDR3 sequences were shared by patients and controls, these sequences appeared highly expressed in patients and within the immunodominant clones of patients. Between patients and healthy controls, no significant difference in CD8+ Simpson's diversity was found (P=0.060).

A distance of 8 bases separates the germline ends of V and J, which lose 2 bases and 0 bases respectively. The germline V gene yields KGHDR for CDR1 and SFDVKD for CDR2. The CDR3, cysteine through phenylalanine, is 15 amino acids long. Just CDR3 DNA is preserved here, 45 bases in frame from base 1. Expansion of CD8+CD57+ cells had been shown by flow cytometry in the patients chosen for sequencing. Severe acquired aplastic anemia was diagnosed in all patients according to International Study of Aplastic Anemia and Agranulocytosis and Camitta criteria. Patients had received no therapy at the time of blood sampling. TCR repertoires of sorted CD4+ and CD8+ blood T cells from severe aplastic anemia patients and healthy subjects were deep-sequenced in the study. In the USA, patient enrollment took place under clinicaltrials.gov protocols 00001620, 01623167, 00001397, 00071045, 00081523 and 00961064. Ficoll-Paque density gradient centrifugation was used to isolate peripheral blood mononuclear cells. Before DNA was extracted, CD4+ and CD8+ T cells were sorted using either FACS or magnetic beads.

Genomic DNA served as template for TCR beta VDJ combination and CDR3 sequence profiling. TCR repertoire sequencing was run on an Illumina HiSeq 2000. The original methods were these. Repertoires were assessed using TRBV/TRBJ rearrangement plots, CDR3 size and DJ length profiles, and Simpson's diversity index. The most abundant DNA sequence in the deep sequencing data was taken as the immunodominant clone. CDR3 amino acid sequences were checked for sharing between subjects and were compared against published repertoires and the VDJdb database. The public reads were reanalyzed by TCRdb: fastp trimming at Q25, MiXCR alignment, in-frame beta chains only. Identical CDR3 proteins give one entry, which carries the most common genes and DNA. The V and J calls, along with clone size, are taken from TCRdb and not from the paper's own processing. This sample has 250,000 or so distinct CDR3 sequences in its table, and 47% of those were observed once. The biggest ten clones account for over 7.5% of the sample.

Notes on this clonotype: Its antigen is currently not known. Per-nucleotide qualities are absent, and no much larger clonotype sits a single base away.

Material for sequencing was sorted CD4+, CD8+, or CD8+CD57+ T cells (not recorded which) from PBMCs. Rearrangement joined TRBV24-1 to TRBJ2-3, with the D gene not clear enough to name. The source of this sequence is a human donor with aplastic anemia. DNA sequence: TGTGCCACCAGTGATTGGACGTCTAGCACAGATACGCAGTATTTT. Its amino acids are CATSDWTSSTDTQYF.